This T cell receptor (beta chain) was recorded in a study of blood T cell repertoires in COVID-19. The overall study: Spain, Italy and the United States supplied samples that represented acute and convalescent COVID-19. Nucleic acid was either cDNA or gDNA, and it came from T cells, B-cell-depleted T cells, or PBMCs.

TCRdb's copy holds only in-frame clones and misses some; the assay was immunoSEQ multiplex PCR. The data show over 150,000 clones, 80% to 90% seen once. The CDR3 has 14 amino acids. V trimming: 3 bases; J trimming: 6 bases; junction bases outside the gene matches: 5. Per the germline V gene, CDR1 is SGHRS and CDR2 is YFSETQ. Sequencing used peripheral blood. The source is a woman aged 60-75 years with COVID-19, enrolled during active disease. This chain connects TRBV5-1 to TRBJ2-2, with 7 bases lining up with TRBD1. CDR3 coding DNA: TGCGCCAGCAGCTCAGGACAGGTTGCCGGGGAGCTGTTTTTT. Its protein product is CASSSGQVAGELFF.